This T cell receptor (beta chain) was captured by sequencing in a study of T cells after posttransplantation cyclophosphamide. Study results and limitations: Blood and skin or GI T cell repertoires showed limited TRB overlap. TRB clonality was highly associated with recipient CMV seropositivity and reactivation. Donor CD8+ memory clones often dominated recipient blood repertoires at later times.

Assay used: immunoSEQ multiplex PCR; TCRdb lists only in-frame clones, some missing. In total the sample includes some 7,100 clones, none of them seen once. Treatment was busulfan-fludarabine conditioning, a marrow graft, and cyclophosphamide on days +3 and +4. This clone was detected many times. Its antigen remains unidentified. The TCR was taken from a male patient aged 25 to 39 who received an allogeneic stem cell transplant from an unrelated donor, was CMV-positive, and had acute and chronic GVHD. Some of these T cells may belong to the graft donor. The source material was PBMCs, sampled after an allogeneic stem cell transplant with post-transplant cyclophosphamide.

The CDR3 protein is CASSQTGFEQYF. The CDR3 nucleotides read TGTGCCAGCAGTCAAACAGGGTTCGAGCAGTACTTC. This rearrangement joins TRBV27 to TRBJ2-7; a weak D match, TRBD1 (6 bases). Germline CDR1 is MNHEY and CDR2 is SMNVEV (reference sequence). The CDR3 loop spans 12 amino acids. V was cut by 5 bases and J by 6 bases, with 11 bases left in between.